This T cell receptor beta chain was identified during a study of T cells in Graves' hyperthyroidism and ophthalmopathy. From RNA transcripts, TCR beta CDR3 regions were amplified. In the first-round RT-PCR of the TCR CDR3, the HTBI primer set was used. TCRdb recomputed calls from the multiplex PCR reads with MiXCR, one row per CDR3 protein. Counted here are 550,000 to 650,000 distinct CDR3 sequences, 12% to 15% occurring once; the ten biggest clones make up roughly 14%. This clonotype was found many times. Germline CDR1 is MNHEY and CDR2 is SMNVEV (reference sequence). Trimming removed 1 base from V and 4 bases from J, with 13 bases in between. The CDR3 is 15 residues long.

The gene calls are TRBV27 and TRBJ1-1; D uncertain. The sequence was collected from a woman between 40 and 50 years old with Graves' hyperthyroidism. The specimen sequenced was blood. CDR3 in DNA: TGTGCCAGCAGTTTATTCTCTGTCAGAGGCACTGAAGCTTTCTTT. The encoded protein is CASSLFSVRGTEAFF.